These T cell receptor beta chains were read from a single sample in a study of blood T cell repertoires in COVID-19. The data were produced by immunoSEQ multiplex PCR, yet TCRdb's version contains in-frame clones alone and is incomplete. The sample yields about 180,000 clones, roughly 78% seen once. Material for sequencing was peripheral blood. Receptors were obtained from a man in his 70s with active or convalescent COVID-19. Each CDR3 is given with its conserved first and last residue. D genes are given only for firm matches. Clone size is stated in some rows and not others, as once, few, many or a class when expanded.

size	J	V	D	CDR3	DNA
.	TRBJ1-1	TRBV7-9	.	CASSLEVGEAFF	TGTGCCAGCAGCTTAGAAGTCGGGGAAGCTTTCTTT
.	TRBJ1-2	TRBV30	TRBD1	CAWDRDYGYTF	TGTGCCTGGGACAGGGACTATGGCTACACCTTC
.	TRBJ1-1	TRBV6-5	.	CASNNQRLENTEAFF	TGTGCCAGCAACAACCAGAGGCTAGAGAACACTGAAGCTTTCTTT
.	TRBJ1-1	TRBV7-2	.	CASSFGGAPREAFF	TGTGCCAGCAGCTTCGGGGGGGCCCCAAGAGAAGCTTTCTTT
few	TRBJ2-5	TRBV7-2	.	CASSRMAGAQYF	TGTGCCAGCAGCCGAATGGCAGGGGCCCAGTACTTC
.	TRBJ2-5	TRBV5-1	.	CASSLPRDNQETQYF	TGCGCCAGCAGCTTGCCCCGGGACAACCAAGAGACCCAGTACTTC
once	TRBJ1-6	TRBV5-6	.	CASSLRRNSPLHF	TGTGCCAGCAGCTTAAGGAGAAATTCACCCCTCCACTTT
.	TRBJ2-1	TRBV9	TRBD2	CASSVSGPFYNEQFF	TGTGCCAGCAGCGTTAGCGGGCCCTTCTACAATGAGCAGTTCTTC
.	TRBJ1-2	TRBV18	.	CASSPTERRSLGGYTF	TGTGCCAGCTCACCGACAGAACGCAGGTCCCTAGGTGGCTACACCTTC
once	TRBJ1-6	TRBV7-2	TRBD1	CASSRDRINSPLHF	TGTGCCAGCAGCCGGGACAGGATCAATTCACCCCTCCACTTT
.	TRBJ1-2	TRBV5-1	TRBD1	CASSGTGAPNYGYTF	TGCGCCAGCAGCGGGACAGGTGCTCCTAACTATGGCTACACCTTC
.	TRBJ1-2	TRBV5-1	TRBD1	CASSTRQGAEGYTF	TGCGCCAGCAGCACCCGACAGGGGGCGGAGGGCTACACCTTC
few	TRBJ2-7	TRBV7-6	.	CASSLVGWEADDEQYF	TGTGCCAGCAGCTTAGTGGGTTGGGAGGCGGACGACGAGCAGTACTTC
.	TRBJ1-5	TRBV19	.	CASSNQVHQPQHF	TGTGCCAGTAGTAATCAGGTACATCAGCCCCAGCATTTT
.	TRBJ2-1	TRBV7-8	.	CASSFNGYSYNEQFF	TGTGCCAGCAGCTTCAACGGGTACTCCTACAATGAGCAGTTCTTC